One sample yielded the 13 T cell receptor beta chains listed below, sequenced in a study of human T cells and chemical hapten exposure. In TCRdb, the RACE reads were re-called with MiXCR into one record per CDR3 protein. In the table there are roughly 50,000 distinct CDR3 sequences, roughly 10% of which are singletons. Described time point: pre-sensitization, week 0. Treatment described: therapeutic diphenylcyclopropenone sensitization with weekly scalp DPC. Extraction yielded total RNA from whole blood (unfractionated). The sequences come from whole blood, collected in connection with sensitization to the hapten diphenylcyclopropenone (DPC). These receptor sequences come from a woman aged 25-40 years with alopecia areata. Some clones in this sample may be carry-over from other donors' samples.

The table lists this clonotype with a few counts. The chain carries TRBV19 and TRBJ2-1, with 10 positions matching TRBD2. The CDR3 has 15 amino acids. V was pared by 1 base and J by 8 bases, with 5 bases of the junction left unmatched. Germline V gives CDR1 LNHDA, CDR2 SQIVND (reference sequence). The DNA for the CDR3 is TGTGCCAGTAGTATAGTAGCGGGGGGCGTCGATGAGCAGTTCTTC. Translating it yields CASSIVAGGVDEQFF.

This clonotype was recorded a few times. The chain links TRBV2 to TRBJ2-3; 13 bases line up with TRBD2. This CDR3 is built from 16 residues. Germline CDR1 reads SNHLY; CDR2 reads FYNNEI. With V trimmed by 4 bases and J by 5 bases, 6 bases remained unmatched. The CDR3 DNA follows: TGTGCCAGCAGTGTTGGACTAGCGGGGGCTAGAGATACGCAGTATTTT. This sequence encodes CASSVGLAGARDTQYF.

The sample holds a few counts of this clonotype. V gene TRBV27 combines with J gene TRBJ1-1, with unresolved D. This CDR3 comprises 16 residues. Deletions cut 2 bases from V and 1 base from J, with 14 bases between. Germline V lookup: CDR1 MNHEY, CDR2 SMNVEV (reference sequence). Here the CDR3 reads CASSLDPARENTEAFF. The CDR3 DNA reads TGTGCCAGCAGTTTAGACCCCGCAAGGGAGAACACTGAAGCTTTCTTT.

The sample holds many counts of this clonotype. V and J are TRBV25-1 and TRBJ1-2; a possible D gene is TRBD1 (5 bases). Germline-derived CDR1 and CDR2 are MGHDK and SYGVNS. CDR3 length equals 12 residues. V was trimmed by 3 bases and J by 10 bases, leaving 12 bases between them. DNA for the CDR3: TGTGCCAGCAGTGAGGGAGGCAGGGTCTACACCTTC. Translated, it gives CASSEGGRVYTF.

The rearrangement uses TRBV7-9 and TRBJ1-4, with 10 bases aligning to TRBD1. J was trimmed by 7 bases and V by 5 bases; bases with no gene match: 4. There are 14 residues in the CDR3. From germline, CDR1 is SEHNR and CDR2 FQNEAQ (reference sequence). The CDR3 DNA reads TGTGCCAGCAGCGTGGGACAGGGGTGTGAAAAACTGTTTTTT. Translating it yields CASSVGQGCEKLFF.

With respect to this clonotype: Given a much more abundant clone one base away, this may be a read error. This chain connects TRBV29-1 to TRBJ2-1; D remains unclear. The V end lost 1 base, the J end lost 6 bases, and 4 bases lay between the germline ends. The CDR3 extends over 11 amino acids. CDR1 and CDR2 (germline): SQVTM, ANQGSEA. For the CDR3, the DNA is TGCAGCGTTGAAGTGGGCAATGAGCAGTTCTTC. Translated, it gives CSVEVGNEQFF.

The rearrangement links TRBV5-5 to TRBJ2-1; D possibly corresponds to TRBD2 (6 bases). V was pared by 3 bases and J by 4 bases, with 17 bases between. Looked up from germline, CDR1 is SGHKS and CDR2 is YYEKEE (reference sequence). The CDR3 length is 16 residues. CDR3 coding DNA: TGTGCCAGCAGCTCCTTTACTGGGGGGAGTTACAATGAGCAGTTCTTC. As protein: CASSSFTGGSYNEQFF.

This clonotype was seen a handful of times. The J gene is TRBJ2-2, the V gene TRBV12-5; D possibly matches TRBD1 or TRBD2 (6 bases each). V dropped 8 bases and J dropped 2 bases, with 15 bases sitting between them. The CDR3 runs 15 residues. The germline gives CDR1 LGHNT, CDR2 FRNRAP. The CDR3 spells CASTGRGLNTGELFF. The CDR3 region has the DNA TGTGCTAGTACAGGCCGGGGGCTTAACACCGGGGAGCTGTTTTTT.

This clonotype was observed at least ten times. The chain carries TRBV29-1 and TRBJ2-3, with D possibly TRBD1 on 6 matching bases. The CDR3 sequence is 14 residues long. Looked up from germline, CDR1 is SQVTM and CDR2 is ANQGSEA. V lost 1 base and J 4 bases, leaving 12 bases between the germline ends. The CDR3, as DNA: TGCAGCGTTGAAGTAGGGGCAGGGGCAGATACGCAGTATTTT. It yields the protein CSVEVGAGADTQYF.

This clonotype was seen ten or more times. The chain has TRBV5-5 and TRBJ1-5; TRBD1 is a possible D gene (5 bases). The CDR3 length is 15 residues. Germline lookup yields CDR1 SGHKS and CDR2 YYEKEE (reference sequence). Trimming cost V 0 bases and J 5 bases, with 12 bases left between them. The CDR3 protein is CASSLGQGRYQPQHF. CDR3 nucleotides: TGTGCCAGCAGCTTGGGTCAGGGCAGATATCAGCCCCAGCATTTT.

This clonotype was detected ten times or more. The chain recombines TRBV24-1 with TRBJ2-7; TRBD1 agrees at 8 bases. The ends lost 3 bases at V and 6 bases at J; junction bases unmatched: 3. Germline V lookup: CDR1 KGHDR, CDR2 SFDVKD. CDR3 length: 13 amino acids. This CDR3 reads CATSDRQGPEQYF. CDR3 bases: TGTGCCACCAGTGATCGACAGGGGCCCGAGCAGTACTTC.

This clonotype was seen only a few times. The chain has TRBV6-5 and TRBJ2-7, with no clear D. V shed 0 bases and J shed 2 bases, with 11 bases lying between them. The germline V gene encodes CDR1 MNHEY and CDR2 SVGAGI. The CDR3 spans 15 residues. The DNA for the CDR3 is TGTGCCAGCAGTTACTCGGCGGATCCCGCCTACGAGCAGTACTTC. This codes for CASSYSADPAYEQYF.

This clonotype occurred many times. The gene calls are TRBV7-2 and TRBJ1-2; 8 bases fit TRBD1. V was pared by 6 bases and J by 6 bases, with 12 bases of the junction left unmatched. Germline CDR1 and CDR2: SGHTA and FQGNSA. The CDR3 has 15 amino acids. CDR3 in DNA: TGTGCCAGCAGGACCCTTCGGGCAGGGGGCCATGGCTACACCTTC. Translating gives CASRTLRAGGHGYTF.